The 2 T cell receptor beta chains listed next were all sequenced from one sample in a study of T-cell reconstitution after alpha-beta-depleted transplantation in children. For TCRbeta, the library was prepared with unique molecular identifiers. TCRdb reprocessed the PCR reads via MiXCR and lists one record per CDR3 protein. The sample lists about 240,000 distinct CDR3 sequences, 25% occurring once. The starting material was PBMCs, obtained before TCRalphabeta/CD19-depleted stem cell transplant. These receptors all stem from a girl aged 2-15 years with Fanconi anemia, due to receive a stem cell transplant.

The table lists this clonotype with many counts. The chain carries TRBV20-1 and TRBJ1-4, with unresolved D. Germline assignment: CDR1 DFQATT and CDR2 SNEGSKA (reference sequence). The CDR3 is made up of 12 amino acids. Trimming took off 3 bases at V and 7 bases at J, with 9 bases between the two ends. Written as DNA, the CDR3 is TGCAGTGCTAGTCAAGGGTCTGAAAAACTGTTTTTT. Amino acids: CSASQGSEKLFF.

This clonotype was observed a few times. The chain recombines TRBV6-5 with TRBJ2-7, with 7 nucleotides matching TRBD1. CDR1 and CDR2 (germline): MNHEY, SVGAGI. The CDR3 loop spans 13 amino acids. V lost 8 bases and J lost 0; bases outside the gene matches: 4. The CDR3 reads CASRQGPSYEQYF. CDR3 DNA: TGTGCCAGCCGACAGGGTCCCTCCTACGAGCAGTACTTC.